Sequencing of this T cell receptor (beta chain) was carried out in a study of cytomegalovirus exposure and HLA in healthy donors. Across the whole study: The roughly 120 validation repertoires were reported in a later analysis to have been generated on the same platform as the 500 to 700 first-cohort repertoires.

It was the approximately 130-subject validation cohort, separate from the roughly 700-subject first cohort, to which the donors belonged. V lost 0 bases and J 3 bases, leaving 8 bases between the germline ends. There are 14 residues in the CDR3. Looked up from germline, CDR1 is SGHDT and CDR2 is YYEEEE. This table comes from immunoSEQ multiplex PCR, and its TCRdb copy is limited to in-frame clones, with some not included. The sample has roughly 130,000 clones, around nine tenths seen once. The rearrangement joins TRBV5-6 to TRBJ2-3; TRBD2 might be the D (5 bases). Sequenced sample: PBMCs. This sequence was found in a man younger than 45 in good health and CMV-seronegative. The CDR3 sequence is CASSLASKTDTQYF. CDR3 nucleotide sequence: TGTGCCAGCAGCTTGGCTAGCAAAACAGATACGCAGTATTTT.